The 27 T cell receptor beta chains below were found in one sample sequenced in a study of blood T cell repertoires in COVID-19. The repertoire was sequenced with immunoSEQ multiplex PCR; TCRdb's copy has only in-frame clones and lacks some. The sample yields about 300,000 clones, around nine tenths seen once. Input material: peripheral blood. These receptors all come from a woman aged 30 to 39 with COVID-19, enrolled during active disease.

V is TRBV29-1 and J is TRBJ2-1, with D perhaps TRBD2 (5 bases). CDR1 SQVTM and CDR2 ANQGSEA come from the germline V gene. The CDR3 is 13 amino acids. V was clipped by 2 bases and J by 5 bases, with 10 bases between them. The CDR3 loop reads CSVEWQADNEQFF. CDR3 in DNA: TGCAGCGTTGAATGGCAAGCGGACAATGAGCAGTTCTTC.

The chain recombines TRBV10-3 with TRBJ2-7; D call uncertain. Looked up from germline, CDR1 is ENHRY and CDR2 is SYGVKD. The CDR3 consists of 13 residues. Trimming removed 0 bases at V and 3 bases at J, with 6 bases between. CDR3 coding DNA: TGTGCCATCAGTGAGTCTGTTTACTACGAGCAGTACGTC. It yields the protein CAISESVYYEQYV.

This sequence joins TRBV7-9 and TRBJ2-2; 7 nucleotides match TRBD1. The V segment lost 3 bases and the J segment 7 bases; nucleotides outside the gene matches: 5. This CDR3 has 14 residues. Germline V gene sequence: CDR1 SEHNR, CDR2 FQNEAQ (reference sequence). The CDR3 DNA follows: TGTGCCAGCAGCTTTAGACAGGGAAACGGGGAGCTGTTTTTT. Its protein product is CASSFRQGNGELFF.

CDR3 bases: TGTGCCAGCAGCGCTGGGTTAGGGGGCAATCAGCCCCAGCATTTT. Protein product: CASSAGLGGNQPQHF. The chain recombines TRBV9 with TRBJ1-5; possible D gene TRBD1, 5 bases. The CDR3 length is 15 residues. Germline lookup yields CDR1 SGDLS and CDR2 YYNGEE. The V gene lost 3 bases and the J gene lost 2 bases, with 12 bases spanning the gap.

J is TRBJ1-4 and V is TRBV6-5; tentatively, D is TRBD1 (6 bases). CDR1 and CDR2 (germline): MNHEY, SVGAGI. Trimming removed 8 bases from V and 5 bases from J, with 18 bases in between. The length of the CDR3 is 15 residues. Here the CDR3 reads CASGPYRAVNEKLFF. CDR3 nucleotides: TGTGCCAGCGGGCCTTACAGGGCCGTAAATGAAAAACTGTTTTTT.

The rearrangement uses TRBV27 and TRBJ1-5, with D unresolved. Germline V CDR1 and CDR2: MNHEY, SMNVEV (reference sequence). V shed 5 bases and J shed 6 bases, with 14 bases lying between them. This CDR3 is built from 14 residues. The CDR3: CASSLLGFGQPQHF. Here the CDR3 DNA reads TGTGCCAGCAGTCTCTTGGGCTTCGGTCAGCCCCAGCATTTT.

This chain joins TRBV7-9 and TRBJ2-2; TRBD2 matches 7 bases. Germline CDR1 SEHNR, CDR2 FQNEAQ (reference sequence). The CDR3 extends over 16 amino acids. Germline trimming cut 5 bases from V and 6 bases from J; bases unmatched to any gene: 12. CDR3 region: CASSLFDQAGPGELFF. CDR3 nucleotide sequence: TGTGCCAGCAGCCTCTTCGATCAAGCGGGACCCGGGGAGCTGTTTTTT.

The chain recombines TRBV28 with TRBJ1-2, with 8 bases lining up with TRBD1. Germline V gene sequence: CDR1 MDHEN, CDR2 SYDVKM. V lost 3 bases and J lost 7; bases outside the gene matches: 1. The CDR3 is 12 amino acids. CDR3 residues: CASSFRGLGYTF. In DNA form, the CDR3 reads TGTGCCAGCAGTTTCAGGGGGCTTGGCTACACCTTC.

The V and J genes are TRBV27 and TRBJ2-3; possible D gene TRBD2, 6 bases. Trimming shortened V by 7 bases and J by 4 bases, and 15 bases separated the two germline ends. The CDR3 runs to 14 residues. Germline V gene sequence: CDR1 MNHEY, CDR2 SMNVEV (reference sequence). The CDR3 coding sequence is TGTGCCAGCACCCTTTGGAGGGGCGCAGATACGCAGTATTTT. Translated: CASTLWRGADTQYF.

The genes are TRBV28 and TRBJ2-5, with 11 bases fitting TRBD2. The CDR3 spans 14 residues. With 2 bases clipped from V and 6 bases from J, the junction kept 2 bases outside the gene matches. Germline-derived CDR1 and CDR2 are MDHEN and SYDVKM. The CDR3 nucleotides are TGTGCCAGCAGTTTAGGGACTAGCGGCAAGACCCAGTACTTC. Residues: CASSLGTSGKTQYF.

The chain couples TRBV29-1 to TRBJ2-5; D gene uncertain. With 1 base removed from V and 5 bases from J, the gap between germline ends came to 11 bases. The CDR3 runs to 13 residues. Germline assignment: CDR1 SQVTM and CDR2 ANQGSEA. This CDR3 reads CSVEASGRETQYF. The CDR3 DNA reads TGCAGCGTTGAAGCTTCTGGCAGGGAGACCCAGTACTTC.

The V gene is TRBV6-5, the J gene TRBJ2-1; D is perhaps TRBD2 (7 bases). V was shortened by 7 bases and J by 6 bases, with 19 bases between the two germline ends. Germline CDR1 reads MNHEY; CDR2 reads SVGAGI. This CDR3 region has 15 residues. The CDR3 sequence is CASTQDRGGINEQFF. The CDR3, as DNA: TGTGCCAGCACCCAGGATAGGGGGGGCATCAATGAGCAGTTCTTC.

V is TRBV15 and J is TRBJ2-5; 7 nucleotides align to TRBD1. CDR1 and CDR2 from the germline V gene are LNHNV and YYDKDF (reference sequence). CDR3 length: 15 amino acids. With 0 bases clipped from V and 3 bases from J, the junction kept 4 bases outside the gene matches. The CDR3 is CATSRDPGGKETQYF. The DNA for the CDR3 is TGTGCCACCAGCAGAGATCCAGGGGGAAAAGAGACCCAGTACTTC.

Concerning this clone itself: The junction shows a germline mismatch at one end, possibly a read error. The chain recombines TRBV7-9 with TRBJ1-2; 9 bases align to TRBD1. The germline CDR1 and CDR2 sequences are SEHNR and FQNEAQ (reference sequence). The CDR3 covers 15 residues. CDR3 residues: CASSLAGTGSFGYTF. The CDR3 nucleotides read TGTGCCAGCAGCCTAGCCGGGACAGGGAGTTTTGGCTACACCTTC.

J is TRBJ2-5 and V is TRBV7-6; maybe TRBD2 (7 bases). The CDR3 is 14 amino acids. CDR1 and CDR2 from the germline V gene are SGHVS and FNYEAQ. V was clipped by 5 bases and J by 5 bases, with 15 bases between them. CDR3 protein: CASSTRGAGETQYF. CDR3 in DNA: TGTGCCAGCAGCACTCGGGGGGCCGGGGAGACCCAGTACTTC.

The J gene is TRBJ1-2, the V gene TRBV30, with 8 bases aligning to TRBD1. After removal of 1 base from V and 1 base from J, the junction contained 8 bases not matched to a gene. Germline CDR1 and CDR2: GTSNPN and SVGIG (reference sequence). This CDR3 spans 16 amino acids. The CDR3 DNA reads TGTGCCTGGAGTGCGGCTCAGACAGGGGATAACTATGGCTACACCTTC. Its protein is CAWSAAQTGDNYGYTF. Complete variable domain (other parts from reference TRBV30 and TRBJ1-2): SQTIHQWPATLVQPVGSPLSLECTVEGTSNPNLYWYRQAAGRGLQLLFYSVGIGQISSEVPQNLSASRPQDRQFILSSKKLLLSDSGFYLCAWSAAQTGDNYGYTFGSGTRLTVV.

V is TRBV5-5 and J is TRBJ1-1, with 9 bases lining up with TRBD1. Germline V gives CDR1 SGHKS, CDR2 YYEKEE (reference sequence). The V and J ends lost 5 bases and 6 bases, in that order; junction bases with no gene match: 11. This CDR3 comprises 15 residues. This CDR3 reads CASRLGQGGFPEAFF. CDR3 bases: TGTGCCAGCAGACTGGGACAGGGCGGTTTTCCTGAAGCTTTCTTT.

V gene TRBV3-1 (or the pseudogene TRBV3-2) combines with J gene TRBJ2-1; no clear D gene. V dropped 3 bases and J dropped 8 bases, with 8 bases sitting between them. The CDR3 extends over 12 amino acids. The germline gives CDR1 LGHDT, CDR2 YNNKEL (reference sequence). Written as DNA, the CDR3 is TGTGCCAGCAGCCACGGGTTCCATGAGCAGTTCTTC. Translated, it gives CASSHGFHEQFF.

The chain is built from TRBV6-5 and TRBJ1-4; D is possibly TRBD1 (5 bases). V was clipped by 2 bases and J by 8 bases, with 15 bases between them. The CDR3 has 15 residues. Germline V gene sequence: CDR1 MNHEY, CDR2 SVGAGI. CDR3 DNA sequence: TGTGCCAGCAGTTACAGTGGGGCTCCCGTAGAAAAACTGTTTTTT. Its translation: CASSYSGAPVEKLFF.

This clone occurred once. CDR3 nucleotides: TGTGCCAGCAGGAACCTGGGTGCGGGGGCCGGGGAGCTGTTTTTT. It specifies CASRNLGAGAGELFF. The V call is TRBV6-5, the J call TRBJ2-2; 7 positions agree with TRBD2. Per germline, CDR1 MNHEY and CDR2 SVGAGI. CDR3 length: 15 residues. After removal of 6 bases from V and 6 bases from J, the junction contained 10 bases not matched to a gene.

The V gene is TRBV7-9, the J gene TRBJ1-1; the D is unclear. The CDR3 sequence is 13 residues long. Germline V gene sequence: CDR1 SEHNR, CDR2 FQNEAQ (reference sequence). The ends were cut back, 1 base at V and 10 bases at J, with 13 bases in the middle. CDR3 region: CASSLVAAPGAFF. In DNA, the CDR3 is TGTGCCAGCAGCTTAGTGGCTGCCCCGGGAGCTTTCTTT.

This chain joins TRBV4-1 and TRBJ2-7, with 8 bases fitting TRBD1. Unmatched junction bases numbered 3, after V lost 0 bases and J lost 2 bases. This CDR3 has 15 amino acids. In germline, CDR1 is MGHRA, CDR2 YSYEKL. CDR3 protein: CASSQDQGATYEQYF. CDR3 coding DNA: TGCGCCAGCAGCCAAGATCAGGGGGCCACCTACGAGCAGTACTTC.

The J gene is TRBJ1-1, the V gene TRBV12-3 or TRBV12-4, with TRBD1 matching over 8 bases. The CDR3 is 12 amino acids. The V gene end was trimmed by 2 bases and the J gene end by 12 bases; junction bases not matched to a gene: 5. The CDR3 nucleotides are TGTGCCAGCAGTTTACCGACAGGGGCGACTTTCTTT. Its translation is CASSLPTGATFF.

A remark on this clone: Distinct nucleotide sequences in the sample also encode this CDR3. V and J are TRBV2 and TRBJ1-2, with TRBD1 identical over 7 bases. The CDR3 contains 11 residues. With V trimmed by 8 bases and J by 3 bases, 0 bases remained unmatched. Germline values: CDR1 SNHLY, CDR2 FYNNEI. The CDR3, as DNA: TGTGCCAGCGGGACAGACTATGGCTACACCTTC. It translates to CASGTDYGYTF. The full variable domain, rest sourced from reference TRBV2 and TRBJ1-2, is EPEVTQTPSHQVTQMGQEVILRCVPISNHLYFYWYRQILGQKVEFLVSFYNNEISEKSEIFDDQFSVERPDGSNFTLKIRSTKLEDSAMYFCASGTDYGYTFGSGTRLTVV.

The chain links TRBV7-3 to TRBJ2-3, with a tentative D call TRBD1 (6 bases). Looked up from germline, CDR1 is SGHTA and CDR2 is FQGTGA. V lost 5 bases to trimming and J lost 6 bases, with 18 bases between them. This CDR3 region has 15 residues. CDR3 protein: CASSRRQAGRDTQYF. Here the CDR3 DNA reads TGTGCCAGCAGCCGCCGACAGGCAGGCAGGGATACGCAGTATTTT.

CDR3 in DNA: TGTGCCAGCAGCCGTGGGACAGATGGCTACACCTTC. Translated, it gives CASSRGTDGYTF. The rearrangement uses TRBV7-9 and TRBJ1-2; 7 bases are shared with TRBD1. Germline values: CDR1 SEHNR, CDR2 FQNEAQ (reference sequence). Trimming cost V 5 bases and J 6 bases; bases outside gene matches: 3. The CDR3 is 12 amino acids.

The genes are TRBV7-9 and TRBJ1-4, with 7 bases that match TRBD1. The junction had 9 bases not matched to a gene; V was cut back by 4 bases and J by 10 bases. CDR1 SEHNR and CDR2 FQNEAQ come from the germline V gene (reference sequence). This CDR3 is 14 amino acids long. The CDR3 here is CASSSQTGRGKLFF. The CDR3 bases are TGTGCCAGCAGCTCCCAGACAGGGCGAGGAAAACTGTTTTTT.